This TCR beta chain was observed in a study of TIL therapy for anti-PD-1-resistant metastatic lung cancer. Across the whole study: Patients then received nivolumab; progressors got lymphodepletion, TIL and IL-2.

After removal of 5 bases from V and 0 bases from J, the junction contained 7 bases not matched to a gene. In germline, CDR1 is SGHTA, CDR2 FQGNSA. The CDR3 loop spans 16 amino acids. The sample holds a few counts of this clone. Sequencing used immunoSEQ v3. Profiling relied on immunoSEQ multiplex PCR, and the TCRdb table lists in-frame clones only, not all of them. The table lists about 36,000 clones, about 70% of them singletons. Documented time point: pre-treatment sample, taken before nivolumab and TIL therapy. The source is a person between 25 and 80 years old with non-small cell lung cancer. V and J are TRBV7-2 and TRBJ1-3; 7 bases map to TRBD1. Material: blood, obtained at baseline. CDR3: CASSPQTGLSGNTIYF. CDR3 DNA: TGTGCCAGCAGCCCCCAGACAGGGCTCTCTGGAAACACCATATATTTT. Full variable domain (rest looked up from reference TRBV7-2 and TRBJ1-3): GAGVSQSPSNKVTEKGKDVELRCDPISGHTALYWYRQSLGQGLEFLIYFQGNSAPDKSGLPSDRFSAERTGGSVSTLTIQRTQQEDSAVYLCASSPQTGLSGNTIYFGEGSWLTVV.